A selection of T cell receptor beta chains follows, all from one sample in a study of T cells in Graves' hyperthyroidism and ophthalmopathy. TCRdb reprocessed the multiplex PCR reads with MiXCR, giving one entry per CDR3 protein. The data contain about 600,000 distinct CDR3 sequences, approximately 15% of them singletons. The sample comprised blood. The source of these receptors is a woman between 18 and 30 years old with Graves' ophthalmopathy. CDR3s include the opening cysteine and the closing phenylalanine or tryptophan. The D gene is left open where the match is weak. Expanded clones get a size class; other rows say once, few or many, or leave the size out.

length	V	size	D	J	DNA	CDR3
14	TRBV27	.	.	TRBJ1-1	TGTGCCAGGCGTTTGACCGAAGAGAACACTGAAGCTTTCTTT	CARRLTEENTEAFF
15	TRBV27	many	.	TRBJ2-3	TGTGCCAGCAGTTTATTATTTAGGGACTCAGATACGCAGTATTTT	CASSLLFRDSDTQYF
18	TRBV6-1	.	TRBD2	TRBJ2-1	TGTGCCAGCAGACCCACCTGGACTAGCGGGAGCTCCTACAATGAGCAGTTCTTC	CASRPTWTSGSSYNEQFF
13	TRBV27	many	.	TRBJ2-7	TGTGCCAGCGCCCTATTGGGTAACGACGAGCAGTACTTC	CASALLGNDEQYF
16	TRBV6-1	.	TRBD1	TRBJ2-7	TGTGCCAGCAATTACAGGGACAGGGATACGACCTACGAGCAGTACTTC	CASNYRDRDTTYEQYF
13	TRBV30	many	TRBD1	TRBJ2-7	TGTGCCTGGAGGGGACAGGGGATGGGCGAGCAGTACTTC	CAWRGQGMGEQYF
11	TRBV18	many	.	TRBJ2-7	TGTGCCAGCTCATCTTTCCACGAGCAGTACTTC	CASSSFHEQYF
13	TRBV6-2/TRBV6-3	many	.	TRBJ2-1	TGTGCCAGCAGTTACCCGATACAGGGCCCCATGTTCTTC	CASSYPIQGPMFF
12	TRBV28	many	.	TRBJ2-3	TGTGCCAGCAGCCTCGGGGTGGATACGCAGTATTTT	CASSLGVDTQYF
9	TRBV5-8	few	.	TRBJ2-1	TGTGCCAGCGGCCCAATCGGGTTCTTC	CASGPIGFF
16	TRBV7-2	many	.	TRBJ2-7	TGTGCCAGCAGCTCTCCGCCTGGAGCCGGCCCCTACGAGCAGTACTTC	CASSSPPGAGPYEQYF
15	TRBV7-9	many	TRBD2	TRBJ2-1	TGTGCCAGCAGCTCCCTAGTAGGGACTAGCGGCGAGCAGTTCTTC	CASSSLVGTSGEQFF
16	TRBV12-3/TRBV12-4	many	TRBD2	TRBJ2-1	TGTGCCAGCAGTTTAGAACCGGGACTAGCACACAATGAGCAGTTCTTC	CASSLEPGLAHNEQFF
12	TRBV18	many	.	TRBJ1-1	TGTGCCAGCTCATTTACCCCGGGGGAAGCTTTCTTT	CASSFTPGEAFF
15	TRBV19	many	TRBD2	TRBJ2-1	TGTGCCAGTACTTGGGGCGGGAGGAGCAACAATGAGCAGTTCTTC	CASTWGGRSNNEQFF
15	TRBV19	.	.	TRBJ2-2	TGTGCCAGTAGTATAGTGGACAGTTACACCGGGGAGCTGTTTTTT	CASSIVDSYTGELFF
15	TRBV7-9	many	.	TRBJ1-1	TGTGCCAGCAGCGCCGGTGGACAGCCGAACACTGAAGCTTTCTTT	CASSAGGQPNTEAFF
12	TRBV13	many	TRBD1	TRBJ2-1	TGTGCCAGCAGCTCAGGACAGGGGGAGCAGTTCTTC	CASSSGQGEQFF
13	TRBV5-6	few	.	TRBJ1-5	TGTGCCAGCAGCTTCTACAGCGATCAGCCCCAGCATTTT	CASSFYSDQPQHF
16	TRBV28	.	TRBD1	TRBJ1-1	TGTGCCAGCAGTTCCGGGACAGGGGAGGAGGGCACTGAAGCTTTCTTT	CASSSGTGEEGTEAFF
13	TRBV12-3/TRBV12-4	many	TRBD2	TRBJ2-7	TGTGCCAGCACCTTGGGGGGGGGCTACGAGCAGTACTTC	CASTLGGGYEQYF
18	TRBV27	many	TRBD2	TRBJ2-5	TGTGCCAGCAGTCCGGGACTAGCGGGAGTATTATACCAAGAGACCCAGTACTTC	CASSPGLAGVLYQETQYF
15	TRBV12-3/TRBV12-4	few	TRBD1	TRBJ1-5	TGTGCCAGCAGTTCAAGGGGACAGCGGAATCAGCCCCAGCATTTT	CASSSRGQRNQPQHF
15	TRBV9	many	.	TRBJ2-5	TGTGCCAGCAGCGTAGAACCCGGGAGTCAAGAGACCCAGTACTTC	CASSVEPGSQETQYF
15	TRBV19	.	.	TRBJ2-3	TGTGCCAGTAGTATACCGGGACTTCCCACAGATACGCATTATTTT	CASSIPGLPTDTHYF
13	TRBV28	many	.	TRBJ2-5	TGTGCCAGCAGTTTACAGGTACCAGAGACCCAGTACTTC	CASSLQVPETQYF
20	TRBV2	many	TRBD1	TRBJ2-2	TGTGCCAGCAGTGCCCCAGGGGGAAGGGTGTGGAAGGGTGGCACCGGGGAGCTGTTTTTT	CASSAPGGRVWKGGTGELFF
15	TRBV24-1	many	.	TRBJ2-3	TGTGCCACCAGTGATTTTTACGGCAGCACAGATACGCAGTATTTT	CATSDFYGSTDTQYF
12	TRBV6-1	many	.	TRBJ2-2	TGTGCCATCCCCGGATTTGCCGGGGAGCTGTTTTTT	CAIPGFAGELFF
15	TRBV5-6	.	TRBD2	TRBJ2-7	TGTGCCAGCGGCTTGACCCTAGCGGGGGCCTACGAGCAGTACTTC	CASGLTLAGAYEQYF
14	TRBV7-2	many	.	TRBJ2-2	TGTGCCAGCAGCTTACAGCGGGACACCGGGGAGCTGTTTTTT	CASSLQRDTGELFF
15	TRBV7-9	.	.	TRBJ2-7	TGTGCCAGCAGCTTACGGACTCATAATTCCTACGAGCAGTACTTC	CASSLRTHNSYEQYF
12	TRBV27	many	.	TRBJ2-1	TGTGCCAGCAACCTACCCGGGTCAGGGCAGTTCTTC	CASNLPGSGQFF
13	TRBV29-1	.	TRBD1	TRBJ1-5	TGCAGCGTTACACAGGGGGGAAATCAGCCCCAGCATTTT	CSVTQGGNQPQHF
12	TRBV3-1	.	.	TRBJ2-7	TGTGCCAGCTCACCAGGTAGCTACGCGCAGTACTTC	CASSPGSYAQYF
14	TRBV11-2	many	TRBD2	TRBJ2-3	TGTGCCAGCAGTCGGACTAGCGGGAGAGATACGCAGTATTTT	CASSRTSGRDTQYF
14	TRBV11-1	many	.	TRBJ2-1	TGTGCCAGCAGCCCCGACATCACCTACAATGAGCAGTTCTTC	CASSPDITYNEQFF
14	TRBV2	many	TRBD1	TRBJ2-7	TGTGCCAGCAGTGTGAGGGGGCGTTCTGGCGAGCAGTACTTC	CASSVRGRSGEQYF
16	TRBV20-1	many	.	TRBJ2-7	TGCAGTGCTAGAGTTGGAAACAGCCGAAGCTCCTACGAGCAGTACTTC	CSARVGNSRSSYEQYF
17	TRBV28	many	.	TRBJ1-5	TGTGCCAGCAGTTTTTGGAGTGATTCCTATAGCAATCAGCCCCAGCATTTT	CASSFWSDSYSNQPQHF
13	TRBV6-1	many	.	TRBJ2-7	TGTGCCAGCAGTCCGACAGTTATCTACGAGCAGTACTTC	CASSPTVIYEQYF
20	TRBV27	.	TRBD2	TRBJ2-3	TGTGCCAGCAGTTTGATGGGAGGACTAGCGGGAGGGCCGATAACAGATACGCAGTATTTT	CASSLMGGLAGGPITDTQYF
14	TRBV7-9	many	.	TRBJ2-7	TGTGCCAGCCTCCCCCCGTCAGCGCGCTACGAGCAGTACTTC	CASLPPSARYEQYF
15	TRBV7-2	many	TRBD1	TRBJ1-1	TGTGCCAGCAGCTTGGACAGGGGCGTGAACACTGAAGCTTTCTTT	CASSLDRGVNTEAFF
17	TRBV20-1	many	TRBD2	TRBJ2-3	TGCAGTGCTAGAGTTCTAGCGGGAGGACTTAGCACAGATACGCAGTATTTT	CSARVLAGGLSTDTQYF
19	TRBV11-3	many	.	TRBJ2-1	TGTGCCAGCAGCTACCGACGGCCCTTAACGTCGGGGAATAACAATGAGCAGTTCTTC	CASSYRRPLTSGNNNEQFF
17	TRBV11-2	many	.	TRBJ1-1	TGTGCCAGCAGCTTGGGCCTAAGACCAGGGTCTCCCACTGAAGCTTTCTTT	CASSLGLRPGSPTEAFF
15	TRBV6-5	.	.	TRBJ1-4	TGTGCCAGCAGTTACGTTGAACAGCCTAATGAAAAACTGTTTTTT	CASSYVEQPNEKLFF
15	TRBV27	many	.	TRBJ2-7	TGTGCCAGCGGGCGGTGGGCGGTGATAGCCTACGAGCAGTACTTC	CASGRWAVIAYEQYF
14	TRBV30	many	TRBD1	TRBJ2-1	TGTGCCTGGAGTCTAGGACAGGCTTACAATGAGCAGTTCTTC	CAWSLGQAYNEQFF